This record covers a single T cell receptor (beta chain). The sample originates from a study of blood T cell repertoires in COVID-19. Across the study: T cells, B-cell-depleted T cells, or PBMCs provided the cDNA or gDNA that served as material.

Authors' data handling: Researchers report that nucleated cell counts were estimated from reference gene primer amplification. The repertoire was sequenced with immunoSEQ multiplex PCR; TCRdb's copy has only in-frame clones and lacks some. Clone size and V and J calls were adopted from that table, with D and trimming inferred from the DNA. Altogether 170,000 or so clones are present, more than 85% being singletons, with the ten largest covering under 0.7%. CDR1 is SGHAT, CDR2 FQNNGV, per germline. The CDR3 has 15 amino acids. The V gene end was trimmed by 3 bases and the J gene end by 0 bases; junction bases not matched to a gene: 4.

The clonotype was recovered from a man in his sixties with COVID-19, enrolled during active disease. Specimen: peripheral blood. The chain recombines TRBV11-2 with TRBJ2-7; TRBD2 agrees at 8 bases. CDR3 sequence: CASSFTAGDSYEQYF. CDR3 bases: TGTGCCAGCAGCTTTACAGCGGGGGACTCCTACGAGCAGTACTTC. Together with reference TRBV11-2 and TRBJ2-7, the CDR3 gives the full variable domain: EAGVAQSPRYKIIEKRQSVAFWCNPISGHATLYWYQQILGQGPKLLIQFQNNGVVDDSQLPKDRFSAERLKGVDSTLKIQPAKLEDSAVYLCASSFTAGDSYEQYFGPGTRLTVT.